This entry lists 23 T cell receptor beta chains sequenced from one sample in a study of monozygotic twins with inflammatory bowel disease. From its re-call of the 5' RACE reads, TCRdb lists each CDR3 protein once, without DNA. This table lists under 200,000 distinct CDR3 sequences. Sequences were obtained from blood. The receptors shown here come from a human donor with ulcerative colitis or Crohn's disease, or a healthy co-twin of an affected twin (not recorded which).

The rearrangement links TRBV11-2 to TRBJ2-1. In germline, CDR1 is SGHAT, CDR2 FQNNGV. The CDR3 loop spans 12 amino acids. CDR3 amino acids: CASSLGFNEQFF.

This rearrangement joins TRBV5-4 to TRBJ2-3; the TCRdb D gene call, TRBD2, has no DNA to confirm it. Germline CDR1 SGHNT, CDR2 YYREEE (reference sequence). The CDR3 is 15 amino acids. CDR3 protein: CASSYPGGRADTQYF.

The rearrangement uses TRBV5-1 and TRBJ2-1; without DNA, the TCRdb call of TRBD2 cannot be checked. There are 19 residues in the CDR3. Per germline, CDR1 SGHRS and CDR2 YFSETQ. CDR3 sequence: CASSPPGLAGLSSYNEQFF. The whole variable domain, filled in from reference TRBV5-1 and TRBJ2-1, reads KAGVTQTPRYLIKTRGQQVTLSCSPISGHRSVSWYQQTPGQGLQFLFEYFSETQRNKGNFPGRFSGRQFSNSRSEMNVSTLELGDSALYLCASSPPGLAGLSSYNEQFFGPGTRLTVL.

This chain connects TRBV20-1 to TRBJ1-1; TCRdb outputs TRBD1, but without DNA this stays unchecked. The germline V gene encodes CDR1 DFQATT and CDR2 SNEGSKA (reference sequence). CDR3 length equals 12 residues. CDR3 amino acids: CSAREGQPKAFF.

The J gene is TRBJ2-3, the V gene TRBV20-1; TCRdb's D call of TRBD2 is untestable without DNA. The CDR3 spans 15 residues. The germline V gene encodes CDR1 DFQATT and CDR2 SNEGSKA (reference sequence). The CDR3 region is CSAAPVSGFTDTQYF.

The V call is TRBV7-2, the J call TRBJ2-7; the D call of TRBD2 rests on TCRdb alone, since no DNA is present to check it. CDR3 size: 17 residues. Germline assignment: CDR1 SGHTA and CDR2 FQGNSA. The CDR3 is CASSSGGLAGAKNEQYF.

The chain couples TRBV7-6 to TRBJ2-7; TCRdb's D call, TRBD2, is unchecked because there is no DNA. Germline CDR1 is SGHVS and CDR2 is FNYEAQ. This CDR3 spans 15 amino acids. The CDR3 spells CASSLTTVPPYEQYF.

This chain links TRBV24-1 with TRBJ2-1; the D call from TCRdb, TRBD2, cannot be confirmed without DNA. Germline CDR1 KGHDR, CDR2 SFDVKD. The length of the CDR3 is 15 residues. The CDR3 loop reads CATSASGRSYNEQFF.

The rearrangement uses TRBV27 and TRBJ1-5; as DNA is missing, the TRBD1 call by TCRdb cannot be tested. Germline CDR1 is MNHEY and CDR2 is SMNVEV (reference sequence). CDR3 length equals 14 residues. CDR3 sequence: CASSLDRGGQPQHF.

This rearrangement joins TRBV4-2 to TRBJ2-7; TCRdb lists TRBD1, though no DNA is available to test this call. The CDR3 is made up of 13 amino acids. CDR1 is LGHNA and CDR2 is YNFKEQ in the germline V gene. The CDR3 sequence: CASSQAPLYEQYF.

V is TRBV12-3 or TRBV12-4 and J is TRBJ2-2; the D call of TRBD1 rests on TCRdb alone, since no DNA is present to check it. The CDR3 covers 14 residues. This chain's CDR3 is CASSWDRDTGELFF.

The chain recombines TRBV5-1 with TRBJ2-7; the TRBD1 assignment by TCRdb is unverifiable without DNA. In germline, CDR1 is SGHRS, CDR2 YFSETQ. CDR3 length equals 15 residues. The CDR3 is CASSPAMGQGDEQYF.

The chain carries TRBV7-9 and TRBJ2-1. Germline V gene lookup returns CDR1 SEHNR and CDR2 FQNEAQ (reference sequence). This CDR3 comprises 14 residues. Here the CDR3 reads CASSRDRSYNEQFF.

Frequency places this clonotype as medium-sized. The chain links TRBV12-3 or TRBV12-4 to TRBJ1-1. This CDR3 is built from 12 residues. The CDR3 protein is CASSFLNTEAFF.

V usage is TRBV3-1 and J usage is TRBJ2-7. Germline CDR1 is LGHDT and CDR2 is YNNKEL (reference sequence). This CDR3 comprises 16 residues. The chain's CDR3 is CASSQSIRIPNDEQYF.

The rearrangement links TRBV28 to TRBJ2-4. This CDR3 spans 14 amino acids. Germline values: CDR1 MDHEN, CDR2 SYDVKM. This CDR3 reads CASSLPKAKNIQYF.

V usage is TRBV6-2 or TRBV6-3 and J usage is TRBJ2-3; TCRdb picks TRBD2, but there is no DNA to check that call. This CDR3 contains 13 residues. Germline V CDR1 and CDR2: MNHEY, SVGEGT. CDR3 amino acids: CASGSTLADTQYF.

The rearrangement joins TRBV24-1 to TRBJ2-6; TCRdb's D gene call, TRBD1, goes unchecked for lack of DNA. This CDR3 has 19 residues. CDR1 and CDR2 from the germline V gene are KGHDR and SFDVKD. This chain's CDR3 is CATSSSGQGGIPGANVLTF.

The chain combines TRBV3-1 with TRBJ1-1. This CDR3 has 12 amino acids. CDR1 is LGHDT, CDR2 YNNKEL, per germline (reference sequence). This CDR3 reads CASSQVHTEAFF. The full variable domain, completed using reference TRBV3-1 and TRBJ1-1, is DTAVSQTPKYLVTQMGNDKSIKCEQNLGHDTMYWYKQDSKKFLKIMFSYNNKELIINETVPNRFSPKSPDKAHLNLHINSLELGDSAVYFCASSQVHTEAFFGQGTRLTVV.

The V and J genes are TRBV7-9 and TRBJ2-7; TCRdb selects TRBD2, and the lack of DNA leaves this call unchecked. CDR1 and CDR2 from the germline V gene are SEHNR and FQNEAQ (reference sequence). The CDR3 spans 15 residues. CDR3 sequence: CASSLVLAGYLEQYF.

V and J are TRBV7-3 and TRBJ2-2. Germline CDR1 SGHTA, CDR2 FQGTGA. The CDR3 is made up of 13 amino acids. The CDR3 protein is CASSLFPTGELFF.

This rearrangement joins TRBV7-9 to TRBJ1-3. CDR3 size: 17 residues. CDR1 is SEHNR, CDR2 FQNEAQ, per germline (reference sequence). Here the CDR3 reads CASSRLPTGSSGNTIYF.

The J gene is TRBJ2-3, the V gene TRBV7-2; TCRdb proposes TRBD2, but this gene call is untestable without DNA. Germline V gives CDR1 SGHTA, CDR2 FQGNSA. The CDR3 loop spans 15 amino acids. The CDR3 region is CASSFLAGATDTQYF.